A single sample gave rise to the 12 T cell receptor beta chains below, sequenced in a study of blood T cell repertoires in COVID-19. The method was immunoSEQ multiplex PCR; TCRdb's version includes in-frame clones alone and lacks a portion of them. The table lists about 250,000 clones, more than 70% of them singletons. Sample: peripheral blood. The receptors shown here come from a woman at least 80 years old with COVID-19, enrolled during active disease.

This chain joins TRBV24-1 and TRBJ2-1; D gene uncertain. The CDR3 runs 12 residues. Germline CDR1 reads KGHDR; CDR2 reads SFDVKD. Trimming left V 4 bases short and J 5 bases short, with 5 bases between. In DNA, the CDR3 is TGTGCCACCAGTGACCTACACAATGAGCAGTTCTTC. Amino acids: CATSDLHNEQFF.

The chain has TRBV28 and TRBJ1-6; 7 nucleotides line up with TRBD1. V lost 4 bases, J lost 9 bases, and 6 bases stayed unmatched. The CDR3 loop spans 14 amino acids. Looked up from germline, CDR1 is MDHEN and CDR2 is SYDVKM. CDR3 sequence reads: CASSSSTGFSPLHF. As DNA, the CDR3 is TGTGCCAGCAGTTCCTCGACAGGGTTTTCACCCCTCCACTTT.

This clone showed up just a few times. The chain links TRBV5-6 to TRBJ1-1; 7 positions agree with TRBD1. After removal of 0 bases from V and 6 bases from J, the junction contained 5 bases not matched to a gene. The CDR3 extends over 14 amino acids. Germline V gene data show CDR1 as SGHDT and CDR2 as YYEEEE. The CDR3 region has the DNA TGTGCCAGCAGCTTGGCCCGGGGGACAGCTGAAGCTTTCTTT. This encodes CASSLARGTAEAFF.

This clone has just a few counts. The CDR3 sequence: CASSETGGTDTQYF. The CDR3 bases are TGTGCCAGCAGTGAAACAGGGGGCACAGATACGCAGTATTTT. The chain uses TRBV6-4 and TRBJ2-3, with TRBD1 matching over 7 bases. V dropped 3 bases and J dropped 1; count of bases not matched to a gene: 1. The CDR3 consists of 14 residues. CDR1 is MRHNA, CDR2 SNTAGT, per germline.

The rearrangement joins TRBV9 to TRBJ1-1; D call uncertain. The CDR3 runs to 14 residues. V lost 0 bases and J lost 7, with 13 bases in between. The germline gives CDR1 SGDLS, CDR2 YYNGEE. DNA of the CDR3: TGTGCCAGCAGCGTAGCGTCATTGGTCAGTGAAGCTTTCTTT. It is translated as CASSVASLVSEAFF.

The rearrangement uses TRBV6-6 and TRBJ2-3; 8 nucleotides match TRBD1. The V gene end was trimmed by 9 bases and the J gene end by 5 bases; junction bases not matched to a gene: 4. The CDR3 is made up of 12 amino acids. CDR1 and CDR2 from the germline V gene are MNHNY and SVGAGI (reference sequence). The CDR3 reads CARPRGQDTQYF. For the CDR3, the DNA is TGTGCCAGACCCAGGGGGCAAGATACGCAGTATTTT.

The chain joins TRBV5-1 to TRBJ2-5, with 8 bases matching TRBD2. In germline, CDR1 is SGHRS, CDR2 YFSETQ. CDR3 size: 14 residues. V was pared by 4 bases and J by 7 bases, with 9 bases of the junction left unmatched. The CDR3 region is CASSPSGGGGTQYF. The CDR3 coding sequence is TGCGCCAGCAGCCCCTCCGGGGGGGGAGGGACCCAGTACTTC.

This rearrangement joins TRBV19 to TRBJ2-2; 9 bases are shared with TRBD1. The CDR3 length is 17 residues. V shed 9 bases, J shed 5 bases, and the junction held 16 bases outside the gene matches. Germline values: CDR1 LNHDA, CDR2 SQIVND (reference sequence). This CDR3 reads CASTKGRDRDRTGELFF. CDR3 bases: TGTGCCAGCACGAAGGGTCGGGACAGGGATAGAACCGGGGAGCTGTTTTTT. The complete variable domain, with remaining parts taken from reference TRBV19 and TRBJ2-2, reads DGGITQSPKYLFRKEGQNVTLSCEQNLNHDAMYWYRQDPGQGLRLIYYSQIVNDFQKGDIAEGYSVSREKKESFPLTVTSAQKNPTAFYLCASTKGRDRDRTGELFFGEGSRLTVL.

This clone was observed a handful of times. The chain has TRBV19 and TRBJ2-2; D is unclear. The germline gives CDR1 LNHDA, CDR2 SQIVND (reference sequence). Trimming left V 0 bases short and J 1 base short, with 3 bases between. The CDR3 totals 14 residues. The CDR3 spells CASSIERNTGELFF. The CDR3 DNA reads TGTGCCAGTAGTATAGAGAGGAACACCGGGGAGCTGTTTTTT. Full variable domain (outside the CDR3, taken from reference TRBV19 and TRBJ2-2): DGGITQSPKYLFRKEGQNVTLSCEQNLNHDAMYWYRQDPGQGLRLIYYSQIVNDFQKGDIAEGYSVSREKKESFPLTVTSAQKNPTAFYLCASSIERNTGELFFGEGSRLTVL.

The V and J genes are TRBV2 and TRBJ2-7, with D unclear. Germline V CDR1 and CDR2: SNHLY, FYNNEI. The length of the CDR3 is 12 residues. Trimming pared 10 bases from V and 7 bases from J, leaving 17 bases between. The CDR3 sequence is CATKLLEMEQYV. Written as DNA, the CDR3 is TGTGCCACCAAGCTCCTTGAGATGGAGCAGTACGTC.

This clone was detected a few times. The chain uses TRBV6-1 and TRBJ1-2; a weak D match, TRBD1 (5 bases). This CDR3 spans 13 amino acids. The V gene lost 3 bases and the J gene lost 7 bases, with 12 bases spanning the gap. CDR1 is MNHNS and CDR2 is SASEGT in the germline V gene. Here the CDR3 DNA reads TGTGCCAGCAGTGAGAGAGACAGCGTTGGCTACACCTTC. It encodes CASSERDSVGYTF.

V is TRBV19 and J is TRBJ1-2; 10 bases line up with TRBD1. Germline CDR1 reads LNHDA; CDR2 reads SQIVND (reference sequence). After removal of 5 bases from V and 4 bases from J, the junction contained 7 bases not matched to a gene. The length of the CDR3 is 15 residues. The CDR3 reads CASSLPGQGSYGYTF. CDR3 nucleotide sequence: TGTGCCAGTAGTTTACCGGGACAGGGGAGCTATGGCTACACCTTC.